The T cell receptor beta chain described here comes from a study of blood T cell repertoires in COVID-19. Trimming pared 5 bases from V and 0 bases from J, leaving 8 bases between. This CDR3 is built from 14 residues. Germline CDR1 is MNHEY and CDR2 is SVGAGI. This table comes from immunoSEQ multiplex PCR, and its TCRdb copy is limited to in-frame clones, with some not included. The sample gives approximately 160,000 clones, around four fifths of which show up once; roughly 8% is in the top ten. The chain uses TRBV6-5 and TRBJ2-1; D gene uncertain. The sequenced sample consisted of peripheral blood. The receptor was derived from a man aged 40-49 years who had recovered from COVID-19. CDR3 region: CASSLDSSYNEQFF. For the CDR3, the DNA is TGTGCCAGCAGTCTAGACTCCTCCTACAATGAGCAGTTCTTC.